The source of this T cell receptor (beta chain) is a study of T cell repertoires in cytomegalovirus infection. General study points: In two of eight donors, the top clonotype was HLA-C-restricted CMV-specific. Summed public TCR beta family frequency identified CMV carriers bearing the relevant HLA.

One entry per CDR3 protein results from TCRdb running MiXCR on the reads. The table records 680,000 or so distinct CDR3 sequences, less than 40% of them present only once. The CDR3 is 12 amino acids. CDR1 is SGHAT, CDR2 FQNNGV, per germline. V was shortened by 4 bases and J by 2 bases, with 6 bases between the two germline ends. In the case of this clonotype: The antigen remains unidentified.

The receptor was derived from a human donor in good health (CMV status not recorded). Some clones in this sample may be carry-over from other donors' samples. The sequenced sample consisted of PBMCs. The genes are TRBV11-2 and TRBJ2-7; D gene uncertain. CDR3 nucleotide sequence: TGTGCCAGCAGCTACGTGGCCTACGAGCAGTACTTC. It is translated as CASSYVAYEQYF.